The 21 T cell receptor beta chains below come from one sample, sequenced in a study of blood T cells in healthy people across ages. Sample-barcoded 5' priming and a J-beta primer mix drove a second PCR of 7 to 11 cycles. TCRdb reprocessed the 5' RACE reads with MiXCR, giving one entry per CDR3 protein. The sample shows 1.2 million to 1.5 million distinct CDR3 sequences, approximately 42% of them seen only once. Sequenced: blood. All receptors derive from a woman in her late teens or twenties in good health.

This clonotype was recorded a few times. The chain carries TRBV20-1 and TRBJ2-5; unclear D gene. CDR1 is DFQATT and CDR2 is SNEGSKA in the germline V gene (reference sequence). The V gene lost 0 bases and the J gene lost 11 bases, with 13 bases spanning the gap. CDR3 length: 12 residues. The CDR3 bases are TGCAGTGCTAGAGATCTACAGCAGGAACAGTACTTC. Residues: CSARDLQQEQYF.

This clonotype came up a few times. The chain is built from TRBV7-9 and TRBJ2-1, with D perhaps given as TRBD1 or TRBD2 (5 bases each). Germline CDR1 SEHNR, CDR2 FQNEAQ (reference sequence). Trimming took off 1 base at V and 7 bases at J, with 11 bases between the two ends. This CDR3 has 14 residues. The CDR3 spells CASSLGFGTNEQFF. The CDR3 DNA sequence: TGTGCCAGCAGCTTAGGATTCGGGACGAATGAGCAGTTCTTC.

The table lists this clonotype with many counts. The genes are TRBV9 and TRBJ1-1; D may be TRBD1 (5 bases). V lost 7 bases and J lost 1, with 14 bases in between. The V gene's germline CDR1 is SGDLS and CDR2 YYNGEE. This CDR3 has 14 residues. CDR3 DNA: TGTGCCAGCTCCACCGGGGCCTCGAACACTGAAGCTTTCTTT. Translating it yields CASSTGASNTEAFF. Based on the CDR3 plus reference TRBV9 and TRBJ1-1, the full variable domain is DSGVTQTPKHLITATGQRVTLRCSPRSGDLSVYWYQQSLDQGLQFLIQYYNGEERAKGNILERFSAQQFPDLHSELNLSSLELGDSALYFCASSTGASNTEAFFGQGTRLTVV.

There are a few counts of this clonotype. The chain links TRBV29-1 to TRBJ2-1, with TRBD2 identical over 8 bases. The CDR3 has 16 residues. The germline CDR1 and CDR2 sequences are SQVTM and ANQGSEA. J was trimmed by 5 bases and V by 4 bases; bases with no gene match: 13. CDR3 sequence: CSVGFGSGGLDNEQFF. In nucleotides, the CDR3 is TGCAGCGTTGGTTTTGGCAGCGGGGGCCTAGACAATGAGCAGTTCTTC.

V usage is TRBV29-1 and J usage is TRBJ2-7; 7 bases map to TRBD1. Germline loops: CDR1 SQVTM, CDR2 ANQGSEA. V gave up 4 bases and J gave up 0 bases; unmatched junction bases: 3. The CDR3 is 13 residues long. In nucleotides, the CDR3 is TGCAGCGTTGGTGGGACAGACTCCTACGAGCAGTACTTC. Translation: CSVGGTDSYEQYF.

This clonotype was picked up a small number of times. This rearrangement joins TRBV2 to TRBJ2-7, with 9 positions matching TRBD1. Germline CDR1 reads SNHLY; CDR2 reads FYNNEI. The CDR3 consists of 19 residues. V shed 2 bases and J 0 bases; nucleotides not matched to a gene: 14. The CDR3 nucleotides read TGTGCCAGCAGTGAACCCTTGAGGGACAGGGAGCCACCCTCCTACGAGCAGTACTTC. Translated, it gives CASSEPLRDREPPSYEQYF.

This chain connects TRBV6-2 or TRBV6-3 to TRBJ2-5; D is undetermined. The DNA end lines up better with TRBJ2-7; the J call may be wrong. The CDR3 is made up of 13 amino acids. The germline V gene encodes CDR1 MNHEY and CDR2 SVGEGT. The CDR3 sequence: CASSDDVTYEQYF. The DNA of the CDR3 is TGTGCCAGCAGTGACGACGTAACCTACGAGCAGTACTTC.

The chain carries TRBV4-1 and TRBJ1-2, with a possible D match to TRBD1 (5 bases). The CDR3 totals 14 residues. Germline loops: CDR1 MGHRA, CDR2 YSYEKL. With 0 bases removed from V and 8 bases from J, the gap between germline ends came to 13 bases. The CDR3, as DNA: TGCGCCAGCAGCCAAGACAGGGAATTGTTCGGCTACACCTTC. This sequence encodes CASSQDRELFGYTF.

This chain links TRBV6-5 with TRBJ1-2; a possible D gene is TRBD1 (6 bases). V dropped 6 bases and J dropped 4 bases, with 12 bases sitting between them. This CDR3 is 13 amino acids long. Germline loops: CDR1 MNHEY, CDR2 SVGAGI. The CDR3 protein is CASSFTGRYGYTF. CDR3 nucleotides: TGTGCCAGCAGCTTCACAGGGCGCTATGGCTACACCTTC.

The genes are TRBV28 and TRBJ2-1, with 7 bases aligning to TRBD2. The V gene's germline CDR1 is MDHEN and CDR2 SYDVKM. This CDR3 contains 15 residues. Unmatched junction bases numbered 12, after V lost 3 bases and J lost 10 bases. CDR3 amino acids: CASSFLGSGRLEQFF. The CDR3 DNA reads as TGTGCCAGCAGTTTTTTGGGTAGCGGGCGTCTGGAGCAGTTCTTC.

Concerning this clonotype itself: At one boundary the junction diverges from the germline segment, which might be a read error. V gene TRBV10-3 combines with J gene TRBJ2-1; tentatively, D is TRBD1 (6 bases). Germline values: CDR1 ENHRY, CDR2 SYGVKD. The CDR3 sequence is 15 residues long. The CDR3 region has the DNA TGTGCCATCAGTGCCGTGGACAGCTCCTACAGTGAGCAGTTCTTC. This gives the protein CAISAVDSSYSEQFF.

This chain connects TRBV7-9 to TRBJ1-5; D not certain. The CDR3 is 14 amino acids. Per the germline V gene, CDR1 is SEHNR and CDR2 is FQNEAQ (reference sequence). Trimming cost V 4 bases and J 5 bases, with 12 bases left between them. Written as DNA, the CDR3 is TGTGCCAGCAGCTCCGCCGACGGTGATCAGCCCCAGCATTTT. This gives the protein CASSSADGDQPQHF.

The chain recombines TRBV7-6 with TRBJ1-2; D uncertain. V was clipped by 5 bases and J by 0 bases, with 13 bases between them. Germline CDR1 SGHVS, CDR2 FNYEAQ. The CDR3 is made up of 15 amino acids. The CDR3 reads CASSASGSPNYGYTF. The CDR3 coding sequence is TGTGCCAGCAGCGCAAGCGGGTCACCTAACTATGGCTACACCTTC.

In its sample, this clonotype was seen once. The chain couples TRBV7-8 to TRBJ1-1, with D possibly TRBD1 on 5 matching bases. There are 14 residues in the CDR3. V gave up 2 bases and J gave up 8 bases, with 15 bases separating them. Germline V gene lookup returns CDR1 SGHVS and CDR2 FQNEAQ. The CDR3 loop is CASSLLPGYSEAFF. The CDR3 DNA reads as TGTGCCAGCAGCTTACTCCCAGGGTATTCGGAAGCTTTCTTT.

The rearrangement uses TRBV6-2 or TRBV6-3 and TRBJ2-1, with 9 bases lining up with TRBD2. Germline trimming cut 2 bases from V and 4 bases from J; bases unmatched to any gene: 12. Germline CDR1 MNHEY, CDR2 SVGEGT. This CDR3 region has 18 residues. The CDR3 here is CASSYAAGGGRGYNEQFF. DNA for the CDR3: TGTGCCAGCAGTTACGCAGCGGGAGGAGGGAGGGGTTACAATGAGCAGTTCTTC.

The gene calls are TRBV29-1 and TRBJ2-7; D is possibly TRBD1 (6 bases). CDR3 length: 12 residues. V was trimmed by 6 bases and J by 4 bases, leaving 13 bases between them. CDR1 is SQVTM, CDR2 ANQGSEA, per germline. The CDR3: CSVGQNPYEQYF. In DNA, the CDR3 is TGCAGCGTAGGACAGAACCCATACGAGCAGTACTTC.

This chain uses TRBV3-1 with TRBJ2-3; TRBD2 matches at 9 bases. The CDR3 is 16 amino acids. CDR1 LGHDT and CDR2 YNNKEL come from the germline V gene (reference sequence). J lost 5 bases, V lost 5 bases, and 11 bases had no gene match. The CDR3 sequence is CASSYRGAGGIDTQYF. The DNA for the CDR3 is TGTGCCAGCAGCTACAGAGGGGCGGGGGGGATAGATACGCAGTATTTT.

V usage is TRBV10-1 and J usage is TRBJ2-3; D is uncertain. This CDR3 is built from 14 residues. V was cut by 3 bases and J by 3 bases, with 10 bases left in between. Germline lookup yields CDR1 WNHNN and CDR2 SYGVQD (reference sequence). CDR3 protein: CASSDRVGTDTQYF. For the CDR3, the DNA is TGCGCCAGCAGTGACAGAGTAGGAACAGATACGCAGTATTTT.

This chain joins TRBV12-3 or TRBV12-4 and TRBJ2-2, with D uncertain. This CDR3 spans 14 amino acids. V was clipped by 10 bases and J by 4 bases, with 16 bases between them. CDR3 bases: TGTGCCACCGCTGTCGTCCCGGTCACCGGGGAGCTGTTTTTT. This sequence encodes CATAVVPVTGELFF.

This chain joins TRBV3-1 and TRBJ2-7, with unresolved D. This CDR3 region has 13 residues. V gave up 1 base and J gave up 1 base, with 5 bases separating them. CDR1 and CDR2 from the germline V gene are LGHDT and YNNKEL (reference sequence). This CDR3 reads CASSQVYSYEQYF. Here the CDR3 DNA reads TGTGCCAGCAGCCAAGTCTATTCCTACGAGCAGTACTTC.

This sequence joins TRBV7-9 and TRBJ1-2; D not certain. The germline CDR1 and CDR2 sequences are SEHNR and FQNEAQ (reference sequence). The CDR3 extends over 11 amino acids. The CDR3 here is CGLTGFYGYTF. CDR3 nucleotide sequence: TGTGGTTTGACGGGGTTCTATGGCTACACCTTC.